This T cell receptor beta chain was documented in a study of blood T cell repertoires in COVID-19. Method: immunoSEQ multiplex PCR; TCRdb's copy keeps in-frame clones and lacks some. The data contain about 40,000 clones, about 90% of them singletons. The V and J ends lost 1 base and 7 bases, in that order; junction bases with no gene match: 5. The germline V gene encodes CDR1 SGHTA and CDR2 FQGNSA. There are 16 residues in the CDR3. The origin of this receptor is a woman in her twenties or thirties in a cohort sampled during active COVID-19. The chain has TRBV7-2 and TRBJ2-1; TRBD2 aligns across 12 bases. Sequenced sample: peripheral blood. The CDR3, as DNA: TGTGCCAGCAGCTTAGGGCTAGCGGGAGGGAAGAATGAGCAGTTCTTC. Protein: CASSLGLAGGKNEQFF.